This T cell receptor (beta chain) appears in the sequencing data of a study of radiation and T cells in renal cell carcinoma (dated by TCRdb to 2019 to 2021). Broadly, across the study: TCR beta sequencing covered 50 to 55 samples in total, comprising some 26 tumors and approximately 27 peripheral blood samples. In the approximately 58 samples combined, 4,016,671 unique CDR3 nucleotide sequences were found, encoding roughly 3,000,000 unique CDR3 amino acid sequences. The final blood draw was performed at 4 weeks after radiation, at the same time as nephrectomy. The study at large found these results: Blood repertoire dynamics were not followed beyond 4 weeks after treatment. Because no pretreatment tumor biopsies were available, whether clonotypes were present in the tumor at baseline could not be determined. In blood, the top tumor clonotypes increased from baseline to 2 weeks after radiation and then shrank by 4 weeks, which suggests a temporary expansion of tumor-resident clones. With a single-armed trial design, the study had no way to address how radiation dose or scheduling affects the TCR repertoire.

The time point tag for this specimen amounts to: blood 4 weeks post-SBRT, at nephrectomy. The treatment or condition label here, explained by the study, means: 15 Gy SBRT to primary tumor, nephrectomy 4 weeks later. The samples were drawn from a clinical trial, where primary renal cell carcinomas were treated with 15 Gy of stereotactic body radiation therapy and then removed by nephrectomy 4 weeks afterward. To track tumor-enriched clonotypes, serial peripheral blood was sampled from radiation-treated patients at baseline and at 2 weeks and 4 weeks after SBRT. Renal cell carcinoma with clear cell pathology was present in all patients. The QIAamp DNA Blood Mini Kit (Qiagen) was used to prepare genomic DNA for TCR sequencing. Samples were included in the analyses only if all quality control checks were passed. Concerning this clone itself: Its antigen target is currently unknown. Base qualities were left out, and no much larger clone turns up one base away.

TCR beta libraries were generated from genomic DNA with the immunoSEQ kit, following the manufacturer's recommendations. For library preparation, a first multiplex PCR was performed with proprietary primers, followed by a second PCR in which unique barcodes were added, and bead cleanups were performed after each round. A kit-provided positive control reaction and a negative control reaction were included in every sample batch. The final libraries were assessed on an Agilent 4200 TapeStation D1000 ScreenTape, pooled by volume, and quantified by qPCR. Sequencing was performed on an Illumina NextSeq500 using a MidOutput 150-cycle cartridge, with 156 Read1 cycles, 15 Index1 cycles, and the kit custom primers. The pooled library was loaded at 0.8 to 1 pM, with a roughly 19% PhiX control spiked in. As for how the authors treated the data: Vendor-processed data were analyzed in R, with a clonotype defined as all T cells sharing the same CDR3 nucleotide sequence. For clone abundance analyses, frequencies were normalized to the 10,000 most abundant clones in each sample. Public T cell clones, which averaged fewer than five per sample, were removed prior to analysis. An abundance difference of at least 32-fold between compartments was the criterion for calling clonotypes tumor-enriched or baseline blood-enriched. Clonotypes expanded or contracted between blood time points were identified with a beta-binomial differential abundance model. Similarity between tumor and blood repertoires was quantified using the Baroni-Urbani and Buser coefficient, and groups were compared with two-tailed Wilcoxon tests in R. Drawn from immuneACCESS, this table holds only the in-frame rearrangements with V and J called that TCRdb kept. Clones are partly lost; checked studies trace under half to an unresolved V gene and leave the rest unexplained. The DNA gave D and trimming, while V, J and clone size come from that table. The sample table contains over 60,000 clones; only one count was recorded for 75% to 90% of them. More than 2% of the sample is in the top ten clones.

The germline V gene (reference sequence) provides CDR1 SGHKS and CDR2 YYEKEE. Trimmed from V: 3 bases; trimmed from J: 4 bases; junction bases lacking a gene match: 4. Spanning cysteine to phenylalanine, the CDR3 consists of 13 amino acids. The kept DNA is CDR3 alone, 39 bases in frame from the first base. This chain joins TRBV5-5 to TRBJ2-7; 7 nucleotides in the junction match TRBD1. Sequencing used blood, obtained from a patient whose treatment included radiotherapy and nephrectomy. The source of this sequence is a woman aged 55-75 years with renal cell carcinoma. The CDR3 region reads CASSYGQAYEQYF. The sequenced DNA: TGTGCCAGCAGCTACGGACAGGCTTACGAGCAGTACTTC.